This is a list of T cell receptor beta chains from one sample in a study of beta chain features in type 1 diabetes. Assay: immunoSEQ multiplex PCR; the TCRdb copy retains only in-frame clones and omits some. The sample contains roughly 350,000 clones, approximately 10% of which appear only once. Sequenced sample: naive CD4+ T cells from blood. Receptors were obtained from a woman in her thirties in good health. Both conserved end residues are part of each CDR3. D genes are given only for firm matches. Expanded clones are given a class, and other clones once, few, many or no size at all.

J	V	D	size	CDR3	DNA
TRBJ2-1	TRBV10-3	-	-	CAISVEPGAFNEQFF	TGTGCCATCAGTGTGGAGCCTGGGGCGTTCAATGAGCAGTTCTTC
TRBJ1-4	TRBV28	-	-	CASRIQGPREKLFF	TGTGCCAGCAGAATACAGGGCCCCCGGGAAAAACTGTTTTTT
TRBJ2-5	TRBV7-9	TRBD1	many	CASRVRGSGETQYF	TGTGCCAGCAGAGTCAGGGGGTCTGGGGAGACCCAGTACTTC
TRBJ2-2	TRBV5-6	TRBD1	-	CASSLDRGRVTGELFF	TGTGCCAGCAGCTTAGACAGGGGGCGCGTTACCGGGGAGCTGTTTTTT
TRBJ2-3	TRBV7-3	TRBD2	few	CASSSAGHTDTQYF	TGTGCCAGCAGCTCAGCGGGGCACACAGATACGCAGTATTTT
TRBJ2-1	TRBV29-1	TRBD2	few	CSVETGTSGGNEQFF	TGCAGCGTCGAAACCGGGACTAGCGGGGGGAATGAGCAGTTCTTC
TRBJ1-5	TRBV4-3	TRBD1	-	CASSQATGGHQPQHF	TGCGCCAGCAGCCAAGCGACAGGGGGACATCAGCCCCAGCATTTT
TRBJ2-3	TRBV9	TRBD2	-	CASSVVASGIDTQYF	TGTGCCAGCAGCGTAGTGGCTAGCGGGATTGATACGCAGTATTTT
TRBJ1-1	TRBV5-1	-	-	CASSSQQANTEAFF	TGCGCCAGCAGCTCGCAACAGGCGAACACTGAAGCTTTCTTT
TRBJ2-7	TRBV7-2	TRBD2	few	CASSLGLAGPYEQYF	TGTGCCAGCAGCCTGGGACTAGCGGGACCCTACGAGCAGTACTTC
TRBJ2-1	TRBV27	TRBD2	once	CASSRTSDSYNEQFF	TGTGCCAGCAGCCGAACTAGCGACTCCTACAATGAGCAGTTCTTC
TRBJ1-4	TRBV9	TRBD1	-	CASSPRTGLNEKLFF	TGTGCCAGCAGCCCGAGGACAGGGCTTAATGAAAAACTGTTTTTT
TRBJ2-1	TRBV18	-	few	CASSPPLTSPSSYNEQFF	TGTGCCAGCTCACCACCTCTTACCTCGCCTAGCTCCTACAATGAGCAGTTCTTC
TRBJ1-5	TRBV15	-	once	CATSRDRAGTSQPQHF	TGTGCCACCAGCAGAGACCGGGCAGGGACTAGTCAGCCCCAGCATTTT
TRBJ2-5	TRBV6-5	TRBD1	few	CASSSGGHAVETQYF	TGTGCCAGCAGTTCAGGGGGACACGCAGTGGAGACCCAGTACTTC
TRBJ1-1	TRBV5-1	-	-	CASSPWSDGDLNTEAFF	TGCGCCAGCAGCCCCTGGTCCGATGGGGACTTGAACACTGAAGCTTTCTTT
TRBJ2-1	TRBV15	TRBD2	-	CATQGTSGRSNEQFF	TGTGCCACCCAGGGGACTAGCGGGAGGTCCAATGAGCAGTTCTTC
TRBJ2-1	TRBV27	-	-	CASGPWLGKRNEQFF	TGTGCCAGCGGGCCCTGGTTGGGTAAGCGGAATGAGCAGTTCTTC
TRBJ2-7	TRBV1	-	-	CTSSQWGRGLWEQYF	TGCACCAGCAGCCAGTGGGGCAGGGGGCTTTGGGAGCAGTACTTC
TRBJ1-2	TRBV4-3	-	few	CASSQVPFRDSYFGYTF	TGCGCCAGCAGCCAAGTTCCCTTCCGGGACTCATATTTTGGCTACACCTTC
TRBJ2-7	TRBV25-1	TRBD2	-	CASSPAGADPRQYF	TGTGCCAGCAGTCCAGCGGGAGCCGACCCTCGGCAGTACTTC
TRBJ2-4	TRBV7-2	-	-	CASRNTLAKNIQYF	TGTGCCAGCAGAAACACGTTAGCCAAAAACATTCAGTACTTC
TRBJ2-2	TRBV4-3	-	-	CASSKGANTGELFF	TGCGCCAGCAGCAAGGGGGCGAACACCGGGGAGCTGTTTTTT
TRBJ2-6	TRBV5-1	-	few	CASSPFVSSGANVLTF	TGCGCCAGCAGCCCCTTTGTCTCCTCTGGGGCCAACGTCCTGACTTTC
TRBJ2-7	TRBV4-3	TRBD1	-	CASSQGRGLVGEQYF	TGCGCCAGCAGCCAAGGAAGGGGGCTAGTGGGTGAGCAGTACTTC
TRBJ1-2	TRBV28	TRBD1	-	CASSLQGVSSGYTF	TGTGCCAGCAGTTTACAGGGGGTTAGTTCTGGCTACACCTTC
TRBJ1-5	TRBV21-1	-	-	CASSKEAQSNQPQHF	TGTGCCAGCAGCAAAGAAGCACAGAGCAATCAGCCCCAGCATTTT
TRBJ2-4	TRBV5-4	TRBD2	few	CASSPTGGGLAKNIQYF	TGTGCCAGCAGCCCCACGGGCGGGGGACTAGCCAAAAACATTCAGTACTTC
TRBJ2-1	TRBV7-2	-	-	CASSLVRGGEQFF	TGTGCCAGCAGCTTAGTGCGGGGTGGTGAGCAGTTCTTC